This T cell receptor (beta chain) was sequenced during a study of human T cells and chemical hapten exposure. As to time point: patch test 1, 2 weeks after DPC sensitization. Treatment specified: therapeutic diphenylcyclopropenone sensitization with weekly scalp DPC. CDR3 length equals 14 residues. Between the trimmed V and J ends, which lost 6 bases and 5 bases, there was a span of 14 bases. The germline CDR1 and CDR2 sequences are KGHDR and SFDVKD. TCRdb reprocessed the RACE reads with MiXCR, giving one entry per CDR3 protein. The sample consists of some 180,000 distinct CDR3 sequences, 20% to 25% of them appearing once.

The rearrangement links TRBV24-1 to TRBJ2-3; D gene ambiguous. This TCR derives from a woman aged 45-65 years with alopecia areata. Some clones in this sample may be carry-over from other donors' samples. The sequencing used whole blood, collected in connection with sensitization to the hapten diphenylcyclopropenone (DPC). The CDR3, as DNA: TGTGCCACCAGTAACACGGGCGGCCTAGATACGCAGTATTTT. Translating it yields CATSNTGGLDTQYF.